This T cell receptor (beta chain) was profiled in a study of response to subunit inactivated influenza vaccine. Using its own MiXCR run on the RT-PCR reads, TCRdb lists one record per CDR3 protein. The sample has about 570,000 distinct CDR3 sequences; approximately 11% are singletons. Per germline, CDR1 DFQATT and CDR2 SNEGSKA (reference sequence). The CDR3 has 13 amino acids. Trimming cost V 3 bases and J 3 bases, with 9 bases left between them. There are a few counts of this clonotype. These records were also assigned to another study, of T cells expressing NK-cell markers. That paper states: With UMIs, 5'RACE template switching was used to make TCR beta cDNA. Sorted T-cell subsets CD3+CD56+NKG2C+, CD3+CD56+NKG2C- and CD3+CD56-NKG2C+ were TCR beta-sequenced. These clonotypes, the leaders elsewhere, also led the CD3+CD56-NKG2C+ fraction in four donors.

The sample was PBMCs from blood, taken on the day of vaccination. The TCR comes from a man aged 45-65 years who received an inactivated influenza vaccine. The chain links TRBV20-1 to TRBJ2-1; no clear D gene. CDR3 sequence reads: CSARVPIYNEQFF. The CDR3 coding sequence is TGCAGTGCTAGGGTCCCGATCTACAATGAGCAGTTCTTC.